The T cell receptor beta chain under discussion was sequenced for a study of regulatory T cells in long-lasting Graves disease. For TCR beta, libraries came from iRepertoire HTBI primers and Arm-PCR of CDR3 regions. From the multiplex PCR reads, TCRdb called clonotypes with MiXCR, one entry per CDR3 protein. The sample contains almost 350,000 distinct CDR3 sequences, roughly a fifth of which appear only once. V shed 7 bases and J shed 5 bases, with 23 bases lying between them. The CDR3 contains 16 residues. The germline CDR1 and CDR2 sequences are LNHDA and SQIVND (reference sequence). Stated time point: persistent/refractory GD, antithyroid drugs over 5 years with positive TRAb. From RNA extracted from PBMCs, the TCR library was made. Enrollment of patients was through an endocrinology department in Xi'an, China. This clonotype was detected a few times.

The V call is TRBV19, the J call TRBJ2-5; the D call may be TRBD1 or TRBD2 (5 bases each). This TCR came from a female donor with Graves disease. The sample here was peripheral blood mononuclear cells (PBMCs), taken when the disease was refractory, from a patient treated with antithyroid drugs. CDR3 in amino acids: CASTARGETSRETQYF. CDR3 bases: TGTGCCAGTACCGCTAGGGGAGAAACCTCCCGGGAGACCCAGTACTTC.